One and the same sample provided the 14 T cell receptor beta chains below, sequenced in a study of T cells expressing NK-cell markers. Each CDR3 protein gets one entry in TCRdb, which reprocessed the 5' RACE reads and gives no DNA. Its listing shows 550,000 to 600,000 distinct CDR3 sequences. Sequencing was performed on blood T cells: a sorted CD56 or NKG2C T cell subset, CD4+ or CD8+ T cells, or bulk PBMC T cells (not recorded which). Receptors were obtained from a man between 18 and 35 years old in good health.

The genes are TRBV4-3 and TRBJ2-1; without DNA, the TCRdb call of TRBD2 cannot be checked. In germline, CDR1 is LGHNA, CDR2 YSLEER. The CDR3 has 14 residues. The CDR3 here is CASNTGLGDGGRFF.

The chain employs TRBV20-1 and TRBJ2-7; TCRdb outputs TRBD2, but without DNA this stays unchecked. CDR3 length equals 15 residues. Germline assignment: CDR1 DFQATT and CDR2 SNEGSKA (reference sequence). This chain's CDR3 is CSARERTGLSYEQYF.

The V and J genes are TRBV10-3 and TRBJ1-5. Per the germline V gene, CDR1 is ENHRY and CDR2 is SYGVKD. The CDR3 contains 14 residues. This chain's CDR3 is CAISEDGQNQPQHF.

The J gene is TRBJ2-1, the V gene TRBV10-3; TCRdb reports TRBD2, a call that lacks DNA to check it against. CDR1 is ENHRY, CDR2 SYGVKD, per germline. The CDR3 length is 14 residues. CDR3 amino acids: CATGTSSAYNEQFF.

The chain employs TRBV6-2 or TRBV6-3 and TRBJ2-7; the TRBD1 assignment by TCRdb is unverifiable without DNA. Germline assignment: CDR1 MNHEY and CDR2 SVGEGT. The CDR3 length is 15 residues. The CDR3 loop reads CASSYSGQHDYEQYF.

Here the CDR3 reads CASSPPMSYQETQYF. V and J are TRBV18 and TRBJ2-5. CDR3 length: 15 residues. Germline V gives CDR1 KGHSH, CDR2 LQKENI.

This rearrangement joins TRBV6-1 to TRBJ2-7; TCRdb calls TRBD1, which cannot be checked without DNA. This CDR3 contains 17 residues. Germline V lookup: CDR1 MNHNS, CDR2 SASEGT. The CDR3 reads CASCPTRGSTSNYEQYF.

This chain connects TRBV9 to TRBJ2-1; the D gene TCRdb calls, TRBD1, cannot be checked with no DNA. The CDR3 sequence is 17 residues long. Germline CDR1 is SGDLS and CDR2 is YYNGEE. The CDR3 reads CASSVGPGWRGYNEQFF. The full variable domain, with the rest looked up from reference TRBV9 and TRBJ2-1, is DSGVTQTPKHLITATGQRVTLRCSPRSGDLSVYWYQQSLDQGLQFLIQYYNGEERAKGNILERFSAQQFPDLHSELNLSSLELGDSALYFCASSVGPGWRGYNEQFFGPGTRLTVL.

This sequence joins TRBV5-1 and TRBJ2-5; TCRdb gives TRBD2 as the D gene, but with no DNA this cannot be confirmed. CDR1 and CDR2 (germline): SGHRS, YFSETQ. The CDR3 totals 15 residues. This chain's CDR3 is CASTSQGTSGATQYF.

CDR3: CSARQGFGGYTF. The chain is built from TRBV20-1 and TRBJ1-2; lacking DNA, the TRBD1 call made by TCRdb goes unchecked. CDR3 size: 12 residues. Looked up from germline, CDR1 is DFQATT and CDR2 is SNEGSKA (reference sequence).

V gene TRBV18 combines with J gene TRBJ2-4. The CDR3 totals 16 residues. Germline lookup yields CDR1 KGHSH and CDR2 LQKENI. CDR3 residues: CASSPRERAAKNIQYF.

CDR3 protein: CASSSGLPGIQYF. V is TRBV12-3 or TRBV12-4 and J is TRBJ2-4; absent DNA, TCRdb's TRBD2 call cannot be checked. There are 13 residues in the CDR3.

The V gene is TRBV19, the J gene TRBJ2-1; TCRdb proposes TRBD1, but this gene call is untestable without DNA. CDR3 length: 15 residues. The germline CDR1 and CDR2 sequences are LNHDA and SQIVND (reference sequence). CDR3 in amino acids: CASSIVGGKGDEQFF.

The chain has TRBV20-1 and TRBJ2-3. Germline V gene data show CDR1 as DFQATT and CDR2 as SNEGSKA (reference sequence). The CDR3 runs 14 residues. CDR3: CSARGRLSTDTQYF.